Shown below are 22 T cell receptor beta chains from a single sample sequenced in a study of beta chain features in type 1 diabetes. Reverse transcription of all isolated RNA meant that expressed TCRB transcripts were sequenced. Repertoires were generated with immunoSEQ multiplex PCR, while TCRdb's copy carries only in-frame clones and drops some. The repertoire holds hundreds of thousands of clones, with 10% to 15% as singletons. The material sequenced was naive CD4+ T cells from blood. These receptors all come from a man aged 18 to 30 in good health.

This chain uses TRBV19 with TRBJ2-2; 9 bases agree with TRBD1. The CDR3 contains 15 residues. Germline-derived CDR1 and CDR2 are LNHDA and SQIVND (reference sequence). Germline trimming cut 5 bases from V and 3 bases from J; bases unmatched to any gene: 4. The DNA of the CDR3 is TGTGCCAGTAGTTTGACAGGGGGAGACACCGGGGAGCTGTTTTTT. Translation gives CASSLTGGDTGELFF. Full variable domain (rest looked up from reference TRBV19 and TRBJ2-2): DGGITQSPKYLFRKEGQNVTLSCEQNLNHDAMYWYRQDPGQGLRLIYYSQIVNDFQKGDIAEGYSVSREKKESFPLTVTSAQKNPTAFYLCASSLTGGDTGELFFGEGSRLTVL.

The chain carries TRBV4-1 and TRBJ1-2; no clear D gene. CDR1 MGHRA and CDR2 YSYEKL come from the germline V gene. The V end lost 0 bases, the J end lost 8 bases, and 16 bases lay between the germline ends. CDR3 length: 15 amino acids. The DNA for the CDR3 is TGCGCCAGCAGCCAAGACGTACGAGGGATACTCGGCTACACCTTC. Translated, it gives CASSQDVRGILGYTF.

This clone was seen a handful of times. The chain combines TRBV28 with TRBJ2-1; maybe TRBD1 (5 bases). The CDR3 consists of 14 residues. Deletions cut 5 bases from V and 8 bases from J, with 16 bases between. From germline, CDR1 is MDHEN and CDR2 SYDVKM. The CDR3 DNA follows: TGTGCCAGCAGTCCCCGTGATAGCAGGGATGAGCAGTTCTTC. Amino acids: CASSPRDSRDEQFF.

This clone was detected only a few times. The chain joins TRBV30 to TRBJ1-6; 8 positions match TRBD1. In germline, CDR1 is GTSNPN, CDR2 SVGIG (reference sequence). J was trimmed by 9 bases and V by 0 bases; bases with no gene match: 7. This CDR3 is built from 15 residues. The CDR3 reads CAWSVTTGGVSPLHF. For the CDR3, the DNA is TGTGCCTGGAGTGTGACCACAGGGGGTGTTTCACCCCTCCACTTT.

The gene calls are TRBV18 and TRBJ2-2; tentative D call: TRBD1 (6 bases). The CDR3 has 14 amino acids. V gave up 4 bases and J gave up 1 base, with 7 bases separating them. The germline V gene encodes CDR1 KGHSH and CDR2 LQKENI. CDR3 sequence (DNA): TGTGCCAGCTCACAACAGGGGAACACCGGGGAGCTGTTTTTT. Residues: CASSQQGNTGELFF. The complete variable domain, with remaining parts taken from reference TRBV18 and TRBJ2-2, reads NAGVMQNPRHLVRRRGQEARLRCSPMKGHSHVYWYRQLPEEGLKFMVYLQKENIIDESGMPKERFSAEFPKEGPSILRIQQVVRGDSAAYFCASSQQGNTGELFFGEGSRLTVL.

V gene TRBV7-2 combines with J gene TRBJ1-6; TRBD1 is a possible D gene (6 bases). The V and J ends lost 2 bases and 14 bases respectively, with 19 bases between them. The germline gives CDR1 SGHTA, CDR2 FQGNSA. The CDR3 loop spans 15 amino acids. CDR3 region: CASSLTDRSPSALHF. CDR3 bases: TGTGCCAGCAGCTTAACAGACAGGAGCCCCTCGGCCCTCCACTTT.

This clone was observed a handful of times. This chain connects TRBV25-1 to TRBJ1-2; D possibly corresponds to TRBD1 (5 bases). Germline loops: CDR1 MGHDK, CDR2 SYGVNS. This CDR3 region has 14 residues. The V end was cut by 2 bases, the J end by 1 base, with 8 bases between. This chain's CDR3 is CASSEPDSNYGYTF. Here the CDR3 DNA reads TGTGCCAGCAGTGAACCTGACAGTAACTATGGCTACACCTTC.

The chain uses TRBV7-9 and TRBJ2-7; D gene ambiguous. Trimming left V 0 bases short and J 5 bases short, with 11 bases between. This CDR3 comprises 14 residues. Germline CDR1 reads SEHNR; CDR2 reads FQNEAQ (reference sequence). CDR3 in DNA: TGTGCCAGCAGCTTAGCCCCTTTGTCGGACGAGCAGTACTTC. Amino acid sequence: CASSLAPLSDEQYF.

This clone came up a few times. The chain uses TRBV27 and TRBJ2-3, with D unclear. Germline values: CDR1 MNHEY, CDR2 SMNVEV (reference sequence). The CDR3 spans 14 residues. V shed 6 bases and J shed 1 base, with 11 bases lying between them. The CDR3 loop is CASSIRLGTDTQYF. DNA for the CDR3: TGTGCCAGCAGCATCCGTCTAGGCACAGATACGCAGTATTTT.

This chain joins TRBV19 and TRBJ2-5; 9 nucleotides align to TRBD1. The CDR3 runs to 13 residues. Looked up from germline, CDR1 is LNHDA and CDR2 is SQIVND (reference sequence). V trimming: 9 bases; J trimming: 5 bases; junction bases outside the gene matches: 7. The CDR3 coding sequence is TGTGCCAGCGCCGGGACAGGGTTTGAGACCCAGTACTTC. Its protein is CASAGTGFETQYF.

In this sample, this clone turned up a few times. V and J are TRBV2 and TRBJ1-1; 7 bases are shared with TRBD1. V was clipped by 6 bases and J by 6 bases; unmatched bases: 10. CDR1 is SNHLY, CDR2 FYNNEI, per germline. This CDR3 comprises 14 residues. CDR3 loop: CASSPQGIRAEAFF. The DNA of the CDR3 is TGTGCCAGCAGCCCACAGGGGATAAGGGCTGAAGCTTTCTTT.

The chain links TRBV6-6 to TRBJ2-2; possibly TRBD1 for D (5 bases). Germline CDR1 is MNHNY and CDR2 is SVGAGI (reference sequence). V lost 2 bases and J 7 bases, leaving 11 bases between the germline ends. The CDR3 is 14 residues long. The CDR3 here is CASSYGQGSGELFF. The CDR3 region has the DNA TGTGCCAGCAGTTACGGGCAGGGCAGCGGGGAGCTGTTTTTT.

This clone has just a few counts. The V call is TRBV9, the J call TRBJ1-4; D perhaps matches TRBD1 (6 bases). The V end was cut by 3 bases, the J end by 4 bases, with 10 bases between. The CDR3 totals 14 residues. The germline CDR1 and CDR2 sequences are SGDLS and YYNGEE. The CDR3 coding sequence is TGTGCCAGCAGCGCCGGACAGCTTAATGAAAAACTGTTTTTT. Its protein product is CASSAGQLNEKLFF.

The genes are TRBV25-1 and TRBJ1-2; 12 bases map to TRBD1. V was clipped by 2 bases and J by 2 bases; unmatched bases: 3. The germline CDR1 and CDR2 sequences are MGHDK and SYGVNS. The CDR3 covers 16 residues. In DNA form, the CDR3 reads TGTGCCAGCAGTGAACCTGGGACAGGGGGCAACTATGGCTACACCTTC. Amino acid sequence: CASSEPGTGGNYGYTF.

This clone was observed a few times. The chain combines TRBV6-5 with TRBJ2-7, with 8 positions matching TRBD1. Germline V gene lookup returns CDR1 MNHEY and CDR2 SVGAGI. The ends lost 6 bases at V and 2 bases at J; junction bases unmatched: 9. The CDR3 is 15 amino acids. The CDR3 spells CASSPGQGNTYEQYF. CDR3 DNA sequence: TGTGCCAGCAGCCCCGGACAGGGTAATACCTACGAGCAGTACTTC.

The chain recombines TRBV30 with TRBJ1-6; no definite D call. The CDR3 is 14 residues long. Trimming took 1 base from V and 8 from J, leaving 12 bases between them. The V gene's germline CDR1 is GTSNPN and CDR2 SVGIG (reference sequence). The CDR3: CAWSAEPRHSPLHF. The CDR3 nucleotides are TGTGCCTGGAGTGCGGAACCGAGGCATTCACCCCTCCACTTT.

This clone was picked up a small number of times. The chain couples TRBV7-6 to TRBJ2-1; TRBD2 matches at 13 bases. Germline CDR1 reads SGHVS; CDR2 reads FNYEAQ. The V gene end was trimmed by 5 bases and the J gene end by 9 bases; junction bases not matched to a gene: 19. The CDR3 spans 19 residues. Written as DNA, the CDR3 is TGTGCCAGCAGCCGACCATTTGCTCGTACTAGCGGGAGGGCCGGTGAGCAGTTCTTC. Translation: CASSRPFARTSGRAGEQFF.

The chain couples TRBV28 to TRBJ2-5; perhaps TRBD1 as D (6 bases). Germline assignment: CDR1 MDHEN and CDR2 SYDVKM. The CDR3 length is 14 residues. V lost 6 bases and J lost 5, with 16 bases in between. CDR3 in amino acids: CASSHPTGHETQYF. The CDR3 region has the DNA TGTGCCAGCAGCCATCCAACAGGGCACGAGACCCAGTACTTC.

The table lists this clone with a few counts. V is TRBV7-9 and J is TRBJ2-2; tentatively, D is TRBD1 (6 bases). The CDR3 has 11 residues. V was cut by 5 bases and J by 8 bases, with 6 bases left in between. Looked up from germline, CDR1 is SEHNR and CDR2 is FQNEAQ (reference sequence). The CDR3 protein is CASSGTGELFF. DNA of the CDR3: TGTGCCAGCAGCGGGACAGGGGAGCTGTTTTTT.

This clone came up a few times. The chain links TRBV7-2 to TRBJ1-2; 7 nucleotides line up with TRBD1. This CDR3 is built from 14 residues. CDR1 is SGHTA and CDR2 is FQGNSA in the germline V gene. Germline trimming cut 1 base from V and 2 bases from J; bases unmatched to any gene: 1. As DNA, the CDR3 is TGTGCCAGCAGCTTAGACAGGGGAAACTATGGCTACACCTTC. Its translation is CASSLDRGNYGYTF.

The V call is TRBV18, the J call TRBJ2-1; 9 bases line up with TRBD1. This CDR3 has 16 amino acids. The V segment lost 2 bases and the J segment 5 bases; nucleotides outside the gene matches: 7. Germline lookup yields CDR1 KGHSH and CDR2 LQKENI. The DNA for the CDR3 is TGTGCCAGCTCACCAAGTGGGACAGGGATAGACAATGAGCAGTTCTTC. Amino acids: CASSPSGTGIDNEQFF. Together with reference TRBV18 and TRBJ2-1, the CDR3 gives the full variable domain: NAGVMQNPRHLVRRRGQEARLRCSPMKGHSHVYWYRQLPEEGLKFMVYLQKENIIDESGMPKERFSAEFPKEGPSILRIQQVVRGDSAAYFCASSPSGTGIDNEQFFGPGTRLTVL.

In DNA, the CDR3 is TGTGCCAGTAGTATAGGTCAGGGGGCACGTCAGCCCCAGCATTTT. This encodes CASSIGQGARQPQHF. V gene TRBV19 combines with J gene TRBJ1-5; 8 positions match TRBD1. Germline V lookup: CDR1 LNHDA, CDR2 SQIVND (reference sequence). The ends lost 1 base at V and 6 bases at J; junction bases unmatched: 5. This CDR3 has 15 amino acids.